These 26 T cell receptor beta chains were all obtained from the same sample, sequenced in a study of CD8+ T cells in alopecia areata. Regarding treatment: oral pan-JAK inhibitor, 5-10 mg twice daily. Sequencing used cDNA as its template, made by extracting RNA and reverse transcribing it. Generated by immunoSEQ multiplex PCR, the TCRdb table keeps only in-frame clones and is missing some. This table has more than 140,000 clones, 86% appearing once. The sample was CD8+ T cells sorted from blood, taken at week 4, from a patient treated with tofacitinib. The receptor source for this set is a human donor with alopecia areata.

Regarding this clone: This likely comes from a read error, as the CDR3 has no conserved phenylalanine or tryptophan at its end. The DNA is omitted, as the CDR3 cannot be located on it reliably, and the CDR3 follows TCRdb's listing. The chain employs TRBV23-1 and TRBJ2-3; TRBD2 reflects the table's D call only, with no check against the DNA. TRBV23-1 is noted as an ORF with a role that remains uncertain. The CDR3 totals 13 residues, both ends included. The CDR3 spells CASSQQFYSEEDS.

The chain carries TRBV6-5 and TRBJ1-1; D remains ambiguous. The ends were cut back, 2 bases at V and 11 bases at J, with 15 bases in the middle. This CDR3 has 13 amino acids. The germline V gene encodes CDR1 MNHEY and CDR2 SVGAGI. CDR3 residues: CASSYAGSSGAFF. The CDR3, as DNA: TGTGCCAGCAGTTACGCGGGAAGTTCGGGGGCTTTCTTT.

Here the CDR3 reads CASSPTGANEKLFF. CDR3 DNA: TGTGCCAGCAGCCCGACAGGGGCTAATGAAAAACTGTTTTTT. The chain joins TRBV7-9 to TRBJ1-4; 8 positions match TRBD1. CDR1 SEHNR and CDR2 FQNEAQ come from the germline V gene (reference sequence). V was clipped by 5 bases and J by 3 bases; unmatched bases: 2. This CDR3 has 14 amino acids.

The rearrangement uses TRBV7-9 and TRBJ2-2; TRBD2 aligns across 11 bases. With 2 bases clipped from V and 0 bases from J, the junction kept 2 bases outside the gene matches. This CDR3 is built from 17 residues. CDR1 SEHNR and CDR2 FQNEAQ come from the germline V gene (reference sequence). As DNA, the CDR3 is TGTGCCAGCAGCTTATGGGGACTAGCGGCGAACACCGGGGAGCTGTTTTTT. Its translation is CASSLWGLAANTGELFF.

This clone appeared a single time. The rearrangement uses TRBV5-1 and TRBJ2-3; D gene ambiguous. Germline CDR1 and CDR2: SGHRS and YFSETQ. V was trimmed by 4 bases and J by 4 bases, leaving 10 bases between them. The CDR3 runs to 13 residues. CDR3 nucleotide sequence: TGCGCCAGCAGCGCCACAGTCTCAGATACGCAGTATTTT. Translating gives CASSATVSDTQYF. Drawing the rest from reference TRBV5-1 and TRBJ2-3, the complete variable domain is KAGVTQTPRYLIKTRGQQVTLSCSPISGHRSVSWYQQTPGQGLQFLFEYFSETQRNKGNFPGRFSGRQFSNSRSEMNVSTLELGDSALYLCASSATVSDTQYFGPGTRLTVL.

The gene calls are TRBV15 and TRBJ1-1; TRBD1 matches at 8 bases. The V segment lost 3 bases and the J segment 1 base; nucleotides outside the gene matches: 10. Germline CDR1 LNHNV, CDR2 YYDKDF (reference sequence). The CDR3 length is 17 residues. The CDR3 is CATSSTDRVDRNTEAFF. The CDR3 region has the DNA TGTGCCACCAGCAGCACGGACAGGGTGGATCGGAACACTGAAGCTTTCTTT.

The CDR3 spells CSAEGTFEYTEAFF. As DNA, the CDR3 is TGCAGCGCCGAGGGGACTTTTGAGTACACTGAAGCTTTCTTT. The chain joins TRBV29-1 to TRBJ1-1; a weak D match, TRBD1 (5 bases). Trimming removed 7 bases at V and 3 bases at J, with 18 bases between. This CDR3 has 14 residues. Germline lookup yields CDR1 SQVTM and CDR2 ANQGSEA.

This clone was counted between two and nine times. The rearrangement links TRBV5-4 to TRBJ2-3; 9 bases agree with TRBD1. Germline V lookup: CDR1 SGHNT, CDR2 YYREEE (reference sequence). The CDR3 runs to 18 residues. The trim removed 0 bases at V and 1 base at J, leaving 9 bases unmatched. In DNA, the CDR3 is TGTGCCAGCAGCTTGGGGAGACAGGGGGTACGGGGCACAGATACGCAGTATTTT. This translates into CASSLGRQGVRGTDTQYF. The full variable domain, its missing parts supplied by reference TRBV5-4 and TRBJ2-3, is ETGVTQSPTHLIKTRGQQVTLRCSSQSGHNTVSWYQQALGQGPQFIFQYYREEENGRGNFPPRFSGLQFPNYSSELNVNALELDDSALYLCASSLGRQGVRGTDTQYFGPGTRLTVL.

CDR3 nucleotides: TGTGCCAGCCAGAAGACTAGCGGGTCCGATACGCAGTATTTT. Its protein is CASQKTSGSDTQYF. The chain employs TRBV7-8 and TRBJ2-3; 10 bases match TRBD2. CDR1 is SGHVS and CDR2 is FQNEAQ in the germline V gene. The CDR3 has 14 amino acids. V trimming: 8 bases; J trimming: 6 bases; junction bases outside the gene matches: 8.

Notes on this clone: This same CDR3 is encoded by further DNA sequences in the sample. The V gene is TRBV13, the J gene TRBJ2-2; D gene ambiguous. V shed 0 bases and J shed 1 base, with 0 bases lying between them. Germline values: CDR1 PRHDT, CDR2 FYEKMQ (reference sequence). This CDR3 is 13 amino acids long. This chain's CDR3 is CASSLGNTGELFF. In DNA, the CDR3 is TGTGCCAGCAGCTTAGGGAACACCGGGGAGCTGTTTTTT.

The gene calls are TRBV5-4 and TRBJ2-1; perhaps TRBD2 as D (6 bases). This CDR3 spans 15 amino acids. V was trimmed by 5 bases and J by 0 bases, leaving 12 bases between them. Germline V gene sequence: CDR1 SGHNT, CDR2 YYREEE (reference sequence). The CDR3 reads CASRFSGGSYNEQFF. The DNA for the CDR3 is TGTGCCAGCAGGTTTAGCGGAGGCTCCTACAATGAGCAGTTCTTC.

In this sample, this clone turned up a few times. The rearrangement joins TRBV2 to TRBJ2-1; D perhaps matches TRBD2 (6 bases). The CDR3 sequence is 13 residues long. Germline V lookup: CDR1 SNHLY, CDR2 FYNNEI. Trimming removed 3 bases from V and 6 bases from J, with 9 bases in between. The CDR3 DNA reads TGTGCCAGCAGTGATGAAGCGGGCAATGAGCAGTTCTTC. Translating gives CASSDEAGNEQFF.

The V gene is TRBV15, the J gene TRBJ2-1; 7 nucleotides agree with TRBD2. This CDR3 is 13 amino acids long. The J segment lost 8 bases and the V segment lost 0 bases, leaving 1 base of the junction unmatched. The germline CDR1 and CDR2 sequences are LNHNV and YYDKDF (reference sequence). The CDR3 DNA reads TGTGCCACCAGCAGAGATGGGGGGGATGAGCAGTTCTTC. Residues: CATSRDGGDEQFF.

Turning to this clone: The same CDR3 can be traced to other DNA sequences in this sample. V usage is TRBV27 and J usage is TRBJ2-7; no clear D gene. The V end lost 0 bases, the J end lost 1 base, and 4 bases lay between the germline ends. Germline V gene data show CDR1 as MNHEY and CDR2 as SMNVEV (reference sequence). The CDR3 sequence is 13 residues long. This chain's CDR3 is CASSLSQSYEQYF. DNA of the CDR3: TGTGCCAGCAGTTTATCCCAGTCCTACGAGCAGTACTTC.

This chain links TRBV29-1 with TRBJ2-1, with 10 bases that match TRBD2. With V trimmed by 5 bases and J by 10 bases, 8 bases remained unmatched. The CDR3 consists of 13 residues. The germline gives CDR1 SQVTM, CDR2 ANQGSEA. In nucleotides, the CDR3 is TGCAGCGTTACGCTAGCGGGGGCCCGGGAGCAGTTCTTC. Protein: CSVTLAGAREQFF.

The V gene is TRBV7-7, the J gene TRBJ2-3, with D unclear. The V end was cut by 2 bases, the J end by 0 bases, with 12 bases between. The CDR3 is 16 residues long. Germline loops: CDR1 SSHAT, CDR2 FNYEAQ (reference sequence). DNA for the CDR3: TGTGCCAGCAGCTTAAGGCGCATTAGAAGCACAGATACGCAGTATTTT. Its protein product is CASSLRRIRSTDTQYF.

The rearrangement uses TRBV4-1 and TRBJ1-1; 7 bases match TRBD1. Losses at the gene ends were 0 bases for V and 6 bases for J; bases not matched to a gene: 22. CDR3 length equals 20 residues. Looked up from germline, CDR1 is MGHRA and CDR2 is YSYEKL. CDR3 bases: TGCGCCAGCAGCCAAGACGCAGCGGGCAGGGGGTGGGCGTCCTCTTCTGAAGCTTTCTTT. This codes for CASSQDAAGRGWASSSEAFF.

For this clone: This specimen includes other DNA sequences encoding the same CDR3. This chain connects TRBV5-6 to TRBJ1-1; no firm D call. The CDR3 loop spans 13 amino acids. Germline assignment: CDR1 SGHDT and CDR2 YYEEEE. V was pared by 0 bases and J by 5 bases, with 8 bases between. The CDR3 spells CASSLGGGTEAFF. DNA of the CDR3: TGTGCCAGCAGCTTGGGCGGAGGGACTGAAGCTTTCTTT.

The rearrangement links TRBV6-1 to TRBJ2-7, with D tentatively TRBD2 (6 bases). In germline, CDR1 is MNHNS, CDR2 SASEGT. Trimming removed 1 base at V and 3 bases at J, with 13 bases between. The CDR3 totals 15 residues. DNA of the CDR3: TGTGCCAGCAGTGAAGTCGATACGGGAGACTACGAGCAGTACTTC. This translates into CASSEVDTGDYEQYF.

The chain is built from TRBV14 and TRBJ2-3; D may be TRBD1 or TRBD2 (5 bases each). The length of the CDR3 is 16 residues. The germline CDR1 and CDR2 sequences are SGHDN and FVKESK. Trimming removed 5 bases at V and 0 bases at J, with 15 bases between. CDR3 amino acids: CASSFSGRSSTDTQYF. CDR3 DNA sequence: TGTGCCAGCAGCTTCTCGGGACGGTCTAGCACAGATACGCAGTATTTT.

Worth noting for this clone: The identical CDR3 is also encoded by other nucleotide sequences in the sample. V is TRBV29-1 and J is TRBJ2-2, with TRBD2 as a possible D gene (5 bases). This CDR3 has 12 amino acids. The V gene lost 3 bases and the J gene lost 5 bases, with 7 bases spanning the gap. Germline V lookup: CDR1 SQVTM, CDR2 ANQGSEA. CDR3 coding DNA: TGCAGCGTTGACGGGGTTACCGGGGAGCTGTTTTTT. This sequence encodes CSVDGVTGELFF.

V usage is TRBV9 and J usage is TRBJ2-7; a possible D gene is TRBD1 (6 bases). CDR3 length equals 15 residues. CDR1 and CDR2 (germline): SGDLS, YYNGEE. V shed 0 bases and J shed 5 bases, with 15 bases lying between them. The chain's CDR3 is CASSVDEGQADEQYF. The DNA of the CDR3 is TGTGCCAGCAGCGTAGACGAGGGACAAGCCGACGAGCAGTACTTC.

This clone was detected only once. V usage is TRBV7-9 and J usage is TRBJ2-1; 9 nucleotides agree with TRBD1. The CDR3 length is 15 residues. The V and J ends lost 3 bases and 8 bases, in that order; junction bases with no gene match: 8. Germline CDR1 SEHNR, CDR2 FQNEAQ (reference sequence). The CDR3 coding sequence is TGTGCCAGCAGCTTCCGGGACAGGGTGCTTGATGAGCAGTTCTTC. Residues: CASSFRDRVLDEQFF.

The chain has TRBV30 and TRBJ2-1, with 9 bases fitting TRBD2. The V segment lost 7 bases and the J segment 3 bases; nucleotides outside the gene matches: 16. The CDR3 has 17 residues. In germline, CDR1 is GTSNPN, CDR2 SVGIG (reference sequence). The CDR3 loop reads CASTGASGTPVYNEQFF. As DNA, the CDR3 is TGTGCCTCAACAGGGGCTAGCGGGACTCCTGTCTACAATGAGCAGTTCTTC.

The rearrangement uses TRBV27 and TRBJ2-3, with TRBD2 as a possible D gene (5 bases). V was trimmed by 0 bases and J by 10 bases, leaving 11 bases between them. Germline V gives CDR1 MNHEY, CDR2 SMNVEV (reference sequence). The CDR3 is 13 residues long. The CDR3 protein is CASSLSRTRAQYF. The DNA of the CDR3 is TGTGCCAGCAGTTTATCGAGGACTCGCGCGCAGTATTTT.

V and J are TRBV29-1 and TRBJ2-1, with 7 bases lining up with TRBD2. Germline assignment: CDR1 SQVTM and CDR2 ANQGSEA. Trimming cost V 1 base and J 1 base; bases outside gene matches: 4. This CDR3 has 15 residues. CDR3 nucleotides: TGCAGCGTTGAAGGGGTAGCGGGTTCCTACAATGAGCAGTTCTTC. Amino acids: CSVEGVAGSYNEQFF.